A single sample is the source of the 22 T cell receptor beta chains below, sequenced in a study of T cells in Graves' hyperthyroidism and ophthalmopathy. What was amplified from RNA transcripts were TCR beta CDR3 regions. The TCR CDR3 first-round RT-PCR relied on the HTBI primer set. Each CDR3 protein is one row after TCRdb ran MiXCR on the multiplex PCR reads. This table has approximately 330,000 distinct CDR3 sequences, roughly 20% appearing once. Sequencing used blood. These receptors were taken from a woman between 45 and 60 years old with Graves' hyperthyroidism.

This clonotype was recorded a few times. The chain combines TRBV18 with TRBJ2-7; the D gene is possibly TRBD1 (5 bases). Per the germline V gene, CDR1 is KGHSH and CDR2 is LQKENI. V lost 3 bases to trimming and J lost 5 bases, with 17 bases between them. The CDR3 is 15 residues long. The CDR3 here is CASSPFDSNPNEQYF. CDR3 nucleotide sequence: TGTGCCAGCTCACCCTTTGACAGTAACCCTAACGAGCAGTACTTC. The full variable domain, with the rest looked up from reference TRBV18 and TRBJ2-7, is NAGVMQNPRHLVRRRGQEARLRCSPMKGHSHVYWYRQLPEEGLKFMVYLQKENIIDESGMPKERFSAEFPKEGPSILRIQQVVRGDSAAYFCASSPFDSNPNEQYFGPGTRLTVT.

This clonotype was counted many times. The rearrangement uses TRBV27 and TRBJ2-3; the D gene is possibly TRBD2 (5 bases). V was clipped by 6 bases and J by 5 bases, with 12 bases between them. This CDR3 is built from 13 residues. CDR1 is MNHEY, CDR2 SMNVEV, per germline (reference sequence). The CDR3 region has the DNA TGTGCCAGCAGCCGATCGGGGAGAGATACGCAGTATTTT. Encoded protein: CASSRSGRDTQYF.

At least ten counts were recorded for this clonotype. The chain is built from TRBV3-1 and TRBJ2-3, with 11 bases that match TRBD2. J lost 0 bases, V lost 0 bases, and 5 bases had no gene match. CDR1 and CDR2 (germline): LGHDT, YNNKEL (reference sequence). The CDR3 is 18 amino acids. The CDR3 DNA follows: TGTGCCAGCAGCCAAGAGGGACTAGCGGTTTCTAGCACAGATACGCAGTATTTT. Translating it yields CASSQEGLAVSSTDTQYF.

This clonotype appeared once. Written as DNA, the CDR3 is TGTGCCAGCACCTTGGGGGGGGGCCCGAACACCGGGGAGCTGTTTTTT. The encoded protein is CASTLGGGPNTGELFF. The chain recombines TRBV28 with TRBJ2-2, with a tentative D call TRBD2 (7 bases). This CDR3 is 16 amino acids long. CDR1 MDHEN and CDR2 SYDVKM come from the germline V gene. The V end was cut by 7 bases, the J end by 0 bases, with 15 bases between.

The genes are TRBV19 and TRBJ2-2; 12 nucleotides align to TRBD2. From germline, CDR1 is LNHDA and CDR2 SQIVND (reference sequence). V gave up 8 bases and J gave up 3 bases; unmatched junction bases: 10. The CDR3 length is 17 residues. Written as DNA, the CDR3 is TGTGCCAGTCTCGGACTAGCGGGAAGCTCGGACACCGGGGAGCTGTTTTTT. Amino acids: CASLGLAGSSDTGELFF.

The V call is TRBV2, the J call TRBJ1-2; D remains unclear. Trimming shortened V by 4 bases and J by 1 base, and 10 bases separated the two germline ends. The CDR3 is 14 residues long. Germline loops: CDR1 SNHLY, CDR2 FYNNEI. CDR3 sequence: CASSVTRFNYGYTF. The CDR3 nucleotides read TGTGCCAGCAGTGTGACCAGATTTAACTATGGCTACACCTTC.

In its sample, this clonotype was seen many times. The rearrangement uses TRBV11-2 and TRBJ2-1, with 7 bases lining up with TRBD1. This CDR3 has 14 residues. The V segment lost 5 bases and the J segment 7 bases; nucleotides outside the gene matches: 8. Germline CDR1 is SGHAT and CDR2 is FQNNGV. CDR3 protein: CASSPDRVRNEQFF. CDR3 bases: TGTGCCAGCAGCCCTGACAGGGTACGTAATGAGCAGTTCTTC.

The chain is built from TRBV2 and TRBJ2-4; 9 nucleotides align to TRBD1. The V gene's germline CDR1 is SNHLY and CDR2 FYNNEI. The V gene end was trimmed by 6 bases and the J gene end by 0 bases; junction bases not matched to a gene: 3. This CDR3 has 15 residues. The CDR3 DNA follows: TGTGCCAGCAGGCCGACAGGGGGAGCCAAAAACATTCAGTACTTC. It translates to CASRPTGGAKNIQYF.

This clonotype was seen at least ten times. The chain employs TRBV6-2 or TRBV6-3 and TRBJ2-1; D gene unclear. CDR1 MNHEY and CDR2 SVGEGT come from the germline V gene. V lost 6 bases, J lost 6 bases, and 15 bases lay in between. The CDR3 has 14 amino acids. CDR3: CASRSSTLGNEQFF. The CDR3 DNA follows: TGTGCCAGCAGGAGTTCGACCCTTGGCAATGAGCAGTTCTTC.

This clonotype occurred a few times. The genes are TRBV29-1 and TRBJ2-7; D might be TRBD1 (6 bases). Trimming stripped 4 bases from V and 1 base from J, with 8 bases between. Germline V CDR1 and CDR2: SQVTM, ANQGSEA. The CDR3 contains 12 residues. The CDR3 spells CSVGTASYEQYF. DNA for the CDR3: TGCAGCGTTGGGACAGCATCCTACGAGCAGTACTTC.

As for this clonotype: A much larger clonotype is one base distant, so this may be a read error. V is TRBV6-2 or TRBV6-3 and J is TRBJ2-7, with D possibly being TRBD1 or TRBD2 (6 bases each). This CDR3 has 14 residues. Between the trimmed V and J ends, which lost 7 bases and 6 bases, there was a span of 19 bases. The germline V gene has CDR1 MNHEY and CDR2 SVGEGT. The CDR3 sequence is CASTKGGLRSEQYF. CDR3 DNA: TGTGCCAGCACCAAGGGGGGTCTTAGGTCCGAGCAGTACTTC.

This clonotype has a count of ten or more. J is TRBJ2-7 and V is TRBV7-9; 9 positions agree with TRBD1. Trimming cost V 1 base and J 7 bases; bases outside gene matches: 5. This CDR3 region has 14 residues. Germline CDR1 reads SEHNR; CDR2 reads FQNEAQ (reference sequence). This CDR3 reads CASSLGTGVGEQYF. In DNA, the CDR3 is TGTGCCAGCAGCTTAGGGACAGGGGTCGGAGAGCAGTACTTC.

In its sample, this clonotype was seen many times. V and J are TRBV2 and TRBJ2-1; D might be TRBD2 (6 bases). This CDR3 has 14 amino acids. Trimming pared 7 bases from V and 9 bases from J, leaving 19 bases between. Germline V gene sequence: CDR1 SNHLY, CDR2 FYNNEI. CDR3 region: CASIETRGEVEQFF. In DNA form, the CDR3 reads TGTGCCAGCATAGAGACTAGAGGGGAGGTTGAGCAGTTCTTC.

The chain employs TRBV7-2 and TRBJ1-2, with D uncertain. Germline values: CDR1 SGHTA, CDR2 FQGNSA. CDR3 length: 13 residues. V dropped 1 base and J dropped 8 bases, with 11 bases sitting between them. The CDR3 sequence: CASSLEESWGYTF. The CDR3 coding sequence is TGTGCCAGCAGCTTAGAAGAATCTTGGGGCTACACCTTC. The variable domain in full, with the rest retrieved from reference TRBV7-2 and TRBJ1-2, is GAGVSQSPSNKVTEKGKDVELRCDPISGHTALYWYRQSLGQGLEFLIYFQGNSAPDKSGLPSDRFSAERTGGSVSTLTIQRTQQEDSAVYLCASSLEESWGYTFGSGTRLTVV.

Many counts were recorded for this clonotype. The J gene is TRBJ2-5, the V gene TRBV20-1; maybe TRBD2 (6 bases). This CDR3 region has 13 residues. Germline V gene data show CDR1 as DFQATT and CDR2 as SNEGSKA (reference sequence). V was pared by 1 base and J by 2 bases, with 8 bases between. The CDR3 sequence is CSARVAAQETQYF. CDR3 bases: TGCAGTGCTAGAGTAGCGGCGCAAGAGACCCAGTACTTC.

This sequence joins TRBV12-3 or TRBV12-4 and TRBJ1-5, with D possibly TRBD1 on 6 matching bases. CDR3 size: 15 residues. Between the trimmed V and J ends, which lost 1 base and 5 bases, there was a span of 12 bases. The CDR3 is CASSLGGPGDQPQHF. The CDR3 bases are TGTGCCAGCAGTTTAGGGGGGCCCGGGGATCAGCCCCAGCATTTT.

The chain links TRBV6-2 or TRBV6-3 to TRBJ1-2; 7 bases agree with TRBD1. From germline, CDR1 is MNHEY and CDR2 SVGEGT. Trimming cost V 6 bases and J 7 bases; bases outside gene matches: 5. There are 12 residues in the CDR3. CDR3 DNA sequence: TGTGCCAGCAGGGGGACAGAGCGTGGCTACACCTTC. It encodes CASRGTERGYTF.

This clonotype appeared a few times. This rearrangement joins TRBV3-1 to TRBJ2-7; D uncertain. This CDR3 is 14 amino acids long. Germline CDR1 reads LGHDT; CDR2 reads YNNKEL (reference sequence). Between the trimmed V and J ends, which lost 3 bases and 4 bases, there was a span of 13 bases. CDR3 nucleotide sequence: TGTGCCAGCAGCCAGGGCAGTGATTTGTACGAGCAGTACTTC. This encodes CASSQGSDLYEQYF.

The chain has TRBV5-1 and TRBJ1-5, with D hard to call. Germline V gene data show CDR1 as SGHRS and CDR2 as YFSETQ. V lost 0 bases and J 0 bases, leaving 7 bases between the germline ends. The CDR3 extends over 15 amino acids. The CDR3 region is CASSLVPDSNQPQHF. CDR3 sequence (DNA): TGCGCCAGCAGCTTGGTACCGGATAGCAATCAGCCCCAGCATTTT.

This clonotype was counted many times. The chain couples TRBV28 to TRBJ2-1, with a possible D match to TRBD2 (5 bases). The CDR3 consists of 16 residues. V was cut by 2 bases and J by 5 bases, with 16 bases left in between. CDR1 is MDHEN, CDR2 SYDVKM, per germline. CDR3 protein: CASSLLSGAGDNEQFF. DNA of the CDR3: TGTGCCAGCAGTTTACTCAGCGGAGCTGGAGACAATGAGCAGTTCTTC.

This clonotype was seen many times. This chain uses TRBV2 with TRBJ1-1; 9 bases are a match to TRBD1. The length of the CDR3 is 12 residues. The junction had 2 bases not matched to a gene; V was cut back by 6 bases and J by 6 bases. Germline V CDR1 and CDR2: SNHLY, FYNNEI. CDR3: CASRGQGPEAFF. The CDR3 DNA reads as TGTGCCAGCAGAGGACAGGGGCCTGAAGCTTTCTTT.

This clonotype was detected only a few times. J is TRBJ2-7 and V is TRBV29-1; possible D gene TRBD2, 5 bases. The V end was cut by 6 bases, the J end by 6 bases, with 15 bases between. The CDR3 length is 12 residues. CDR1 and CDR2 (germline): SQVTM, ANQGSEA. The CDR3: CSVNPFEGEQYF. The CDR3 region has the DNA TGCAGCGTGAACCCATTTGAGGGCGAGCAGTACTTC.